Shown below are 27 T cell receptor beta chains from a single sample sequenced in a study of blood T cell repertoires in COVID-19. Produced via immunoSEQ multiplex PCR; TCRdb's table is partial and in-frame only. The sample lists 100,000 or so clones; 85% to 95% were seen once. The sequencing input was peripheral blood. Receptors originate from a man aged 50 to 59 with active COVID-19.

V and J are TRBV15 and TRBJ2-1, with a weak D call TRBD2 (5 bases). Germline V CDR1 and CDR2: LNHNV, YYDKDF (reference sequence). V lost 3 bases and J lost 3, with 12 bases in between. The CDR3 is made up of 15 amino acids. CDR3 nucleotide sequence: TGTGCCACCAGCAGTTTCCTCGGAGGCTACAATGAGCAGTTCTTC. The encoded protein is CATSSFLGGYNEQFF.

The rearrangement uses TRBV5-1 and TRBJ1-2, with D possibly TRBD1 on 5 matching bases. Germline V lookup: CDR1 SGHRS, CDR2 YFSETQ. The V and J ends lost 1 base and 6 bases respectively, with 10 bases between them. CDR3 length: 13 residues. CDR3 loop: CASSLTAGNGYTF. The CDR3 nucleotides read TGCGCCAGCAGCTTGACGGCAGGGAATGGCTACACCTTC. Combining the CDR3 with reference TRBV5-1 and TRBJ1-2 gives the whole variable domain KAGVTQTPRYLIKTRGQQVTLSCSPISGHRSVSWYQQTPGQGLQFLFEYFSETQRNKGNFPGRFSGRQFSNSRSEMNVSTLELGDSALYLCASSLTAGNGYTFGSGTRLTVV.

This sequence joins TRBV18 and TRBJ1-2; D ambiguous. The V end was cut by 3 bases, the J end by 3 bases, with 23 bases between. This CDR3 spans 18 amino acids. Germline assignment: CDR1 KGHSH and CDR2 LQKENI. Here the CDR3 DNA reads TGTGCCAGCTCACCGGAAATTTTCGCAGCCTCCCAGGACTATGGCTACACCTTC. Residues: CASSPEIFAASQDYGYTF.

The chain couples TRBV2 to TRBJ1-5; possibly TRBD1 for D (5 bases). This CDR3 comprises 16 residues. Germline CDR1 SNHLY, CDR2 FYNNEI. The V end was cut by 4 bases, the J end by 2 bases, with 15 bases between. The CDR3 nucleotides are TGTGCCAGCAGTGGATTCAGGGAGGTTGGCAATCAGCCCCAGCATTTT. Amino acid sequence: CASSGFREVGNQPQHF.

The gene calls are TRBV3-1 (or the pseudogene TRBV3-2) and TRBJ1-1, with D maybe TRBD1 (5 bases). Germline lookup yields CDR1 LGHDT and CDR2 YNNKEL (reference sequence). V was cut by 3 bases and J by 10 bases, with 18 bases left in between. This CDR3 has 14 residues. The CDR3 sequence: CASSQEGGTRGAFF. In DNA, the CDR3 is TGTGCCAGCAGCCAGGAAGGAGGGACCCGTGGAGCTTTCTTT.

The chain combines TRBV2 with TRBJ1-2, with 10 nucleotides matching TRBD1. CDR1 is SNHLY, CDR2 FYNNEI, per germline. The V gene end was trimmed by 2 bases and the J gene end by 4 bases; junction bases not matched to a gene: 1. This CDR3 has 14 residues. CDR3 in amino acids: CASSERDRGYGYTF. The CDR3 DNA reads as TGTGCCAGCAGTGAACGGGACAGGGGCTATGGCTACACCTTC.

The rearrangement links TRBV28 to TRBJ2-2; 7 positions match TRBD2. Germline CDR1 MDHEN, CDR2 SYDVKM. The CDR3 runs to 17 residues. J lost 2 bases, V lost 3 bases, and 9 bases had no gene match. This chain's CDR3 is CASSFIRPSGNTGELFF. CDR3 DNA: TGTGCCAGCAGTTTTATTAGACCTAGCGGTAACACCGGGGAGCTGTTTTTT.

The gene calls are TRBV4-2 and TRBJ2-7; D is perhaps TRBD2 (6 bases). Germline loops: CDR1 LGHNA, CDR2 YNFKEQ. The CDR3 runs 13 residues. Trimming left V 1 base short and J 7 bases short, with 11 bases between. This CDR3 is CASSQVTGREQYF. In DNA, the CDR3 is TGTGCCAGCAGCCAAGTCACGGGGAGGGAGCAGTACTTC.

In DNA, the CDR3 is TGTGCCACCAGCAGAGTTGGCGGTCAGCCCCAGCATTTT. Its protein product is CATSRVGGQPQHF. The chain combines TRBV15 with TRBJ1-5; D remains ambiguous. V was pared by 1 base and J by 6 bases, with 7 bases between. In germline, CDR1 is LNHNV, CDR2 YYDKDF (reference sequence). This CDR3 contains 13 residues.

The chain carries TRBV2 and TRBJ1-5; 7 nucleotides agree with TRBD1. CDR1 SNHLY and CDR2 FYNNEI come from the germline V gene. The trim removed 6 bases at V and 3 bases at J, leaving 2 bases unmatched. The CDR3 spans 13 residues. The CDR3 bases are TGTGCCAGCAGAGGGACAGTCAATCAGCCCCAGCATTTT. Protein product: CASRGTVNQPQHF.

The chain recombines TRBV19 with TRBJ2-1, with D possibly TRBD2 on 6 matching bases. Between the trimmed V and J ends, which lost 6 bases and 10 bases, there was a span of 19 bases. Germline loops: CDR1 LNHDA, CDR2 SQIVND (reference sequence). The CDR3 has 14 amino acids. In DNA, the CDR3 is TGTGCCAGTAGCCGGGGGAGTCCTTCGGGGGAGCAGTTCTTC. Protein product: CASSRGSPSGEQFF.

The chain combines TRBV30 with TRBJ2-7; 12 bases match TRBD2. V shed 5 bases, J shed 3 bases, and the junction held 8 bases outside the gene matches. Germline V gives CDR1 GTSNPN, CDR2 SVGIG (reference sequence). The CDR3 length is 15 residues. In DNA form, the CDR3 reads TGTGCCTGGTCCCCGGGACTAGCGGGTAACTACGAGCAGTACTTC. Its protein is CAWSPGLAGNYEQYF.

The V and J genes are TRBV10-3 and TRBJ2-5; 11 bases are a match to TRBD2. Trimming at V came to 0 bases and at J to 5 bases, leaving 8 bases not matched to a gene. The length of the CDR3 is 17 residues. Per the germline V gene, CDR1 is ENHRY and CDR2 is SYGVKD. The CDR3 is CAISESYSGRASETQYF. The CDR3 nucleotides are TGTGCCATCAGTGAGTCCTATAGCGGGAGGGCCTCGGAGACCCAGTACTTC.

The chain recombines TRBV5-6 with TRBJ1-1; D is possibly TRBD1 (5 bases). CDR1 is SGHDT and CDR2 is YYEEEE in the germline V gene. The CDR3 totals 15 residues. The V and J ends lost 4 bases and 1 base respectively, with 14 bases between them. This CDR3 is CASSTRGGRNTEAFF. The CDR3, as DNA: TGTGCCAGCAGCACCCGGGGGGGAAGGAACACTGAAGCTTTCTTT.

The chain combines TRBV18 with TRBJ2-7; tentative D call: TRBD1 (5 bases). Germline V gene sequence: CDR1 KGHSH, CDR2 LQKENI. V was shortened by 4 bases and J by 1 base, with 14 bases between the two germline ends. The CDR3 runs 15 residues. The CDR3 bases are TGTGCCAGCTCACTCTCGACAGACAGTTCCTACGAGCAGTACTTC. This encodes CASSLSTDSSYEQYF.

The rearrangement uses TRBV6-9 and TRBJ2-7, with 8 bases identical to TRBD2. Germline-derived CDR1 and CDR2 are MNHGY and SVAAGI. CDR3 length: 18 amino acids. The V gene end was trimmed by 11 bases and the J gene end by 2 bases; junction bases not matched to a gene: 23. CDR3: CADVGHRSSSGNTYEQYF. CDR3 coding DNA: TGTGCCGACGTAGGGCACCGGTCCAGTAGCGGGAATACCTACGAGCAGTACTTC.

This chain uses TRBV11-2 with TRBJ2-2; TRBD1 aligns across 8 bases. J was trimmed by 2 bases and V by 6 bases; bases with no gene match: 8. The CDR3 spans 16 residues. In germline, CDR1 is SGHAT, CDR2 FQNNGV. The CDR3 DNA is TGTGCCAGCAGATACTCCGGACAGGGAAACACCGGGGAGCTGTTTTTT. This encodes CASRYSGQGNTGELFF.

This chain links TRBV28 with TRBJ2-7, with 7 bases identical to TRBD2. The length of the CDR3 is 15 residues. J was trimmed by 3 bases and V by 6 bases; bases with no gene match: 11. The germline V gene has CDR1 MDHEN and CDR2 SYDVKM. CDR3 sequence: CASSLTSETFYEQYF. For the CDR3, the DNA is TGTGCCAGCAGCCTTACTAGCGAAACGTTCTACGAGCAGTACTTC.

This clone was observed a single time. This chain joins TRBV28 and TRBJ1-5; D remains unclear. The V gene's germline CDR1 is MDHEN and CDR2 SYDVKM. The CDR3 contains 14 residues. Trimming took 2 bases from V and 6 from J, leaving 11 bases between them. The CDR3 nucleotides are TGTGCCAGCAGTTTAGGTGGGCTCGGTCAGCCCCAGCATTTT. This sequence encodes CASSLGGLGQPQHF.

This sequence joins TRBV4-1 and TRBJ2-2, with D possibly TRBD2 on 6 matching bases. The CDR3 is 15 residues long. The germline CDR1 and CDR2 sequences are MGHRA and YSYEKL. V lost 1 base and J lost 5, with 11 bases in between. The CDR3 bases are TGCGCCAGCAGCCAAGCCGGGAGAAGTACCGGGGAGCTGTTTTTT. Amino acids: CASSQAGRSTGELFF.

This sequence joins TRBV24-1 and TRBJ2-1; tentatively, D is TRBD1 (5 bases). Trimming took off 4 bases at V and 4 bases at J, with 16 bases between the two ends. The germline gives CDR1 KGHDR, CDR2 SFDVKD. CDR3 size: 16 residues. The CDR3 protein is CATSDRTGNRYNEQFF. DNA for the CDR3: TGTGCCACCAGTGACCGTACAGGAAATCGGTACAATGAGCAGTTCTTC.

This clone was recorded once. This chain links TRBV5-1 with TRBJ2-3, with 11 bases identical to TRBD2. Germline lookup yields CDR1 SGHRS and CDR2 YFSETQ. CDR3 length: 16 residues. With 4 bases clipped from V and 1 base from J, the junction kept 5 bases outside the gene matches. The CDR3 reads CASSLGTSGGTDTQYF. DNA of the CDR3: TGCGCCAGCAGCCTCGGGACTAGCGGAGGCACAGATACGCAGTATTTT.

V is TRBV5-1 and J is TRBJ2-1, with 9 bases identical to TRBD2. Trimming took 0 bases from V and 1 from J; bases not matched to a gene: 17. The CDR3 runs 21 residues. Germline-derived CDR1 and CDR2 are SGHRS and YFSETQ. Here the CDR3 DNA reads TGCGCCAGCAGCTTGGTCTCGCCCTGGGGTAGCGGGAGTCAATCCTACAATGAGCAGTTCTTC. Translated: CASSLVSPWGSGSQSYNEQFF.

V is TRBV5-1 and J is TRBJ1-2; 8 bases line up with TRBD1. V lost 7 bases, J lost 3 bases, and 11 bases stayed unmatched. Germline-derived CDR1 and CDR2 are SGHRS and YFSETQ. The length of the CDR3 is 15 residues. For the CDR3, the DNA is TGCGCCAGCCACATCAGCCCAGGGGGCGACTATGGCTACACCTTC. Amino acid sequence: CASHISPGGDYGYTF.

This chain's CDR3 is CASSSRTGMNTEAFF. The CDR3 DNA sequence: TGTGCCAGCAGCTCCCGGACAGGCATGAACACTGAAGCTTTCTTT. V is TRBV5-8 and J is TRBJ1-1, with TRBD1 identical over 7 bases. This CDR3 has 15 residues. The trim removed 3 bases at V and 0 bases at J, leaving 5 bases unmatched. The germline CDR1 and CDR2 sequences are SGHTS and YDEGEE.

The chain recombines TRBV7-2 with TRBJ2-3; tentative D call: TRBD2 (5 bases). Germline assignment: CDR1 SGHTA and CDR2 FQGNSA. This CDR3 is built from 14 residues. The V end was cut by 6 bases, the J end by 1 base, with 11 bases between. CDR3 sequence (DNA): TGTGCCAGCAGTACTCCAGCGGGCACAGATACGCAGTATTTT. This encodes CASSTPAGTDTQYF.

The CDR3 reads CASSKDRGSTYEQYF. CDR3 nucleotides: TGTGCCAGCAGCAAAGACAGGGGGTCTACCTACGAGCAGTACTTC. This chain uses TRBV11-2 with TRBJ2-7; 9 nucleotides match TRBD1. Trimming cost V 5 bases and J 2 bases; bases outside gene matches: 7. The CDR3 totals 15 residues. Germline lookup yields CDR1 SGHAT and CDR2 FQNNGV. Supplemented by reference TRBV11-2 and TRBJ2-7, the full variable domain reads EAGVAQSPRYKIIEKRQSVAFWCNPISGHATLYWYQQILGQGPKLLIQFQNNGVVDDSQLPKDRFSAERLKGVDSTLKIQPAKLEDSAVYLCASSKDRGSTYEQYFGPGTRLTVT.